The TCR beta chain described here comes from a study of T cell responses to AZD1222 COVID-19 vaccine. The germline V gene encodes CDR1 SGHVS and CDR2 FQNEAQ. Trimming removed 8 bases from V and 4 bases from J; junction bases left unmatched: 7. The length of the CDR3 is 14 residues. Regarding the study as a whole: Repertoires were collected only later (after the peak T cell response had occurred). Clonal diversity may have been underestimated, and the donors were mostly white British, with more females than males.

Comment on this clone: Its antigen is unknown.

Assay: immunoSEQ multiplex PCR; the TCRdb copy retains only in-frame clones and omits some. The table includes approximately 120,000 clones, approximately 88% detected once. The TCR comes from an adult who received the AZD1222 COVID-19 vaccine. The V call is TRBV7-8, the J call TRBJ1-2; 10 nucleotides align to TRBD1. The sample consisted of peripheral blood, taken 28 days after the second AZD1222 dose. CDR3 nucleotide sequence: TGTGCCAGCTCTGGGACAGGGGTTTCCTATGGCTACACCTTC. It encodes CASSGTGVSYGYTF.